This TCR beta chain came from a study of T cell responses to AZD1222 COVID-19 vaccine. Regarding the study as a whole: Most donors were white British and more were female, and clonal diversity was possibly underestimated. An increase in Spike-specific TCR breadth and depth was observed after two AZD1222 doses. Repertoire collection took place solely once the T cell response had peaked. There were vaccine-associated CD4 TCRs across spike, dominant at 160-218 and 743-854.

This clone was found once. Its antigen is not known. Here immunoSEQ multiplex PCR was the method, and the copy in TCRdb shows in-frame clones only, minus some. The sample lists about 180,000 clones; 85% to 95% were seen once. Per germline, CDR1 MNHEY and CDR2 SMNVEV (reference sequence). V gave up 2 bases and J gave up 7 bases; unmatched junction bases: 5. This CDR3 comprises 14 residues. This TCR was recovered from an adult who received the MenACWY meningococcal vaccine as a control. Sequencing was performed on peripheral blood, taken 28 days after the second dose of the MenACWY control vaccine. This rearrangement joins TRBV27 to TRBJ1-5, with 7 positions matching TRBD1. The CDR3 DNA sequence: TGTGCCAGCAGTTTAAGGGACAGTTGGCAGCCCCAGCATTTT. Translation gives CASSLRDSWQPQHF.